This T cell receptor beta chain was identified during a study of cytomegalovirus exposure and HLA in healthy donors. Study conclusions and caveats: Cytomegalovirus association was listed for under 200 TCR beta chains. The Asian-associated ancestry cluster reportedly had fewer N-insertions than the 666-donor mean in a later analysis. Reports showed the classifier diagnosing cytomegalovirus status with high specificity and sensitivity.

As concerns this clone: Its target is not known.

It was with 60 Vbeta and 13 Jbeta primers that the PCR ran. Sequenced by immunoSEQ multiplex PCR; TCRdb stores in-frame clones only, minus some. The sample yields approximately 150,000 clones, 55% to 70% seen once. Trimming cost V 5 bases and J 6 bases; bases outside gene matches: 9. CDR1 is SGHRS, CDR2 YFSETQ, per germline. The CDR3 has 15 residues. The chain joins TRBV5-1 to TRBJ2-1, with 9 bases identical to TRBD2. The sequence was obtained from a woman aged 55 to 70 in good health and CMV-seropositive. The sample was PBMCs. The CDR3 DNA reads TGCGCCAGCAGTTCCCCGACTAGCGGTTCCAATGAGCAGTTCTTC. Protein: CASSSPTSGSNEQFF. Complete variable domain (other parts from reference TRBV5-1 and TRBJ2-1): KAGVTQTPRYLIKTRGQQVTLSCSPISGHRSVSWYQQTPGQGLQFLFEYFSETQRNKGNFPGRFSGRQFSNSRSEMNVSTLELGDSALYLCASSSPTSGSNEQFFGPGTRLTVL.